These 26 T cell receptor beta chains share one sample of origin, sequenced in a study of molecular identifiers for immune sequencing clone quantification. Each CDR3 protein is one row after TCRdb ran MiXCR on the PCR reads. In the table there are about 500,000 distinct CDR3 sequences, about 25% of which are singletons. Sequenced: naive CD8+ T cells from blood, with Jurkat cell RNA spiked in. The subset denotes: FACS-sorted CD8+CD4-CCR7+CD45RA+ naive T cells. The receptors were sampled from a human donor in good health. Some libraries in this study had Jurkat cell RNA spiked in.

Worth noting for this clonotype: A read error may be the cause here, since a much bigger clone is one base away. The conserved phenylalanine or tryptophan is not found at the CDR3 terminus, so this likely reflects a read error. The chain is built from TRBV9 and TRBJ2-7; possible D gene TRBD2, 5 bases. From germline, CDR1 is SGDLS and CDR2 YYNGEE. CDR3 length: 16 residues. The V and J ends lost 4 bases and 0 bases respectively, with 17 bases between them. The CDR3 sequence: CASSPNGDPRSYEQYS. The CDR3 bases are TGTGCCAGCAGCCCGAACGGGGATCCCCGCTCCTACGAGCAGTACTCC.

This clonotype was picked up a small number of times. J is TRBJ1-2 and V is TRBV12-3 or TRBV12-4; tentatively, D is TRBD1 (5 bases). With 6 bases removed from V and 5 bases from J, the gap between germline ends came to 22 bases. CDR3 length: 16 residues. CDR3 nucleotide sequence: TGTGCCAGCAGACTCCTTGGGGGAAGGGGCAATTATGGCTACACCTTC. It yields the protein CASRLLGGRGNYGYTF.

The gene calls are TRBV6-2 or TRBV6-3 and TRBJ2-4; D may be TRBD2 (6 bases). Germline-derived CDR1 and CDR2 are MNHEY and SVGEGT. The CDR3 length is 17 residues. The V end lost 2 bases, the J end lost 8 bases, and 22 bases lay between the germline ends. CDR3 residues: CASSYPPQASVRDIQYF. In nucleotides, the CDR3 is TGTGCCAGCAGTTACCCACCCCAAGCTAGCGTAAGGGACATTCAGTACTTC.

This chain connects TRBV9 to TRBJ2-5, with D possibly being TRBD1 or TRBD2 (7 bases each). The CDR3 loop spans 15 amino acids. Trimming removed 0 bases at V and 5 bases at J, with 14 bases between. CDR1 and CDR2 from the germline V gene are SGDLS and YYNGEE. CDR3 loop: CASSVDSGGDETQYF. CDR3 coding DNA: TGTGCCAGCAGCGTAGACTCAGGGGGGGATGAGACCCAGTACTTC.

Comments on this clonotype: This may stem from a read error, because a much larger clone lies one nucleotide away. This chain connects TRBV12-3 or TRBV12-4 to TRBJ1-1; 9 nucleotides match TRBD1. The CDR3 has 15 residues. CDR3 residues: CSSSQRQGVLTEAFF. CDR3 in DNA: TGTTCCAGCAGTCAGAGACAGGGGGTCCTTACTGAAGCTTTCTTT.

The chain uses TRBV11-2 and TRBJ2-7; D not certain. V lost 1 base to trimming and J lost 3 bases, with 13 bases between them. There are 15 residues in the CDR3. The germline gives CDR1 SGHAT, CDR2 FQNNGV. The CDR3 DNA is TGTGCCAGCAGCTTAGGTCCAGCCGGCAACTACGAGCAGTACTTC. It encodes CASSLGPAGNYEQYF. Full variable domain (rest looked up from reference TRBV11-2 and TRBJ2-7): EAGVAQSPRYKIIEKRQSVAFWCNPISGHATLYWYQQILGQGPKLLIQFQNNGVVDDSQLPKDRFSAERLKGVDSTLKIQPAKLEDSAVYLCASSLGPAGNYEQYFGPGTRLTVT.

This clonotype showed up just a few times. CDR3 nucleotide sequence: TGTGCCAGCAGTTCCCTCAGGGAAGGGCACACTGAAGCTTTCTTT. Protein product: CASSSLREGHTEAFF. The rearrangement uses TRBV12-3 or TRBV12-4 and TRBJ1-1; TRBD1 might be the D (5 bases). V gave up 4 bases and J gave up 3 bases, with 15 bases separating them. CDR3 length equals 15 residues.

This clonotype showed up just a few times. The rearrangement joins TRBV14 to TRBJ1-1; tentative D call: TRBD1 (5 bases). The V and J ends lost 6 bases and 0 bases respectively, with 11 bases between them. Germline CDR1 SGHDN, CDR2 FVKESK. The CDR3 has 14 residues. CDR3 bases: TGTGCCAGCAGACAGGACACATTGAACACTGAAGCTTTCTTT. Residues: CASRQDTLNTEAFF.

This clonotype showed up just a few times. V is TRBV6-2 or TRBV6-3 and J is TRBJ2-2; tentatively, D is TRBD2 (5 bases). The CDR3 spans 17 residues. CDR1 is MNHEY, CDR2 SVGEGT, per germline. Trimming took 3 bases from V and 4 from J, leaving 18 bases between them. The CDR3 sequence is CASSYLAIEGGTGELFF. DNA of the CDR3: TGTGCCAGCAGTTATCTAGCAATTGAAGGTGGCACCGGGGAGCTGTTTTTT.

In its sample, this clonotype was seen a few times. The chain joins TRBV24-1 to TRBJ2-3, with D maybe TRBD1 (5 bases). Trimming cost V 5 bases and J 3 bases, with 14 bases left between them. The CDR3 length is 15 residues. Germline V gene lookup returns CDR1 KGHDR and CDR2 SFDVKD. CDR3 loop: CATSGGPGATDTQYF. DNA for the CDR3: TGTGCCACCAGTGGGGGCCCGGGCGCGACAGATACGCAGTATTTT.

The chain uses TRBV19 and TRBJ2-1; D not resolved. CDR1 is LNHDA and CDR2 is SQIVND in the germline V gene (reference sequence). Deletions cut 1 base from V and 6 bases from J, with 7 bases between. The length of the CDR3 is 13 residues. The CDR3 reads CASSIGPSNEQFF. DNA for the CDR3: TGTGCCAGTAGTATAGGGCCTAGCAATGAGCAGTTCTTC.

This clonotype came up once. It may be a read error: a sequence one base away is much more abundant. The genes are TRBV6-5 and TRBJ2-7; the D call may be TRBD1 or TRBD2 (5 bases each). CDR3 size: 16 residues. The V gene's germline CDR1 is MNHEY and CDR2 SVGAGI. This CDR3 reads CASRPGREGPTYKQYF. CDR3 DNA sequence: TGTGCCAGCAGACCTGGCCGTGAGGGGCCAACCTACAAGCAGTACTTC.

This clonotype was detected ten times or more. The V call is TRBV28, the J call TRBJ2-7; 7 bases match TRBD2. CDR1 is MDHEN and CDR2 is SYDVKM in the germline V gene. Losses at the gene ends were 5 bases for V and 0 bases for J; bases not matched to a gene: 16. The CDR3 has 18 residues. The CDR3 coding sequence is TGTGCCAGCAGTCCGGGACGCGGCGGGAGATCCTCCTCCTACGAGCAGTACTTC. Encoded protein: CASSPGRGGRSSSYEQYF.

The V call is TRBV11-2, the J call TRBJ2-7; TRBD2 agrees at 7 bases. Germline trimming cut 7 bases from V and 3 bases from J; bases unmatched to any gene: 9. CDR3 length equals 14 residues. The germline V gene encodes CDR1 SGHAT and CDR2 FQNNGV. The CDR3 sequence is CASTVIAGDYEQYF. DNA for the CDR3: TGTGCCAGCACCGTAATAGCGGGCGACTACGAGCAGTACTTC.

This clonotype occurred many times. The V gene is TRBV5-8, the J gene TRBJ2-3; TRBD2 might be the D (6 bases). CDR1 and CDR2 from the germline V gene are SGHTS and YDEGEE. V was shortened by 2 bases and J by 6 bases, with 19 bases between the two germline ends. CDR3 size: 16 residues. CDR3 in DNA: TGTGCCAGCAGCTTAGGCGGGACTCCACCAGGGGATACGCAGTATTTT. This sequence encodes CASSLGGTPPGDTQYF.

About this clonotype: This CDR3 fails to terminate in the conserved phenylalanine or tryptophan, so it likely reflects a read error. The limits of the CDR3 on the DNA are not certain, so only TCRdb's listed CDR3 is given. The chain uses TRBV30 and TRBJ2-5; TRBD2, the table's D call, was not compared with the DNA. The CDR3 is 15 residues long, ends included. The germline gives CDR1 GTSNPN, CDR2 SVGIG (reference sequence). The chain's CDR3 is CAWSTEAGIQETQNL.

This clonotype was observed a handful of times. This chain links TRBV4-3 with TRBJ1-1; D is ambiguous. Germline-derived CDR1 and CDR2 are LGHNA and YSLEER. Between the trimmed V and J ends, which lost 1 base and 3 bases, there was a span of 15 bases. This CDR3 contains 16 residues. CDR3 bases: TGCGCCAGCAGCCAAGTCTCGGGGATGTCGGACACTGAAGCTTTCTTT. Protein sequence: CASSQVSGMSDTEAFF.

The table lists this clonotype with a few counts. This chain joins TRBV4-3 and TRBJ2-1; D gene uncertain. The CDR3 is 16 amino acids. The ends were cut back, 0 bases at V and 0 bases at J, with 9 bases in the middle. The germline gives CDR1 LGHNA, CDR2 YSLEER. The CDR3 DNA is TGCGCCAGCAGCCAAGATAAAATGAGCTCCTACAATGAGCAGTTCTTC. The encoded protein is CASSQDKMSSYNEQFF.

This clonotype was seen only once. This chain uses TRBV5-3 with TRBJ1-1, with D uncertain. TRBV5-3 is classed as an ORF, of uncertain function. CDR3 length equals 14 residues. V shed 8 bases and J shed 0 bases, with 14 bases lying between them. CDR3 loop: CASNPLGLNTEAFF. The CDR3 DNA reads as TGTGCCAGCAACCCGTTGGGCCTGAACACTGAAGCTTTCTTT.

With respect to this clonotype: A much bigger clone sits one base away, suggesting this may be a read error. The chain has TRBV6-2 or TRBV6-3 and TRBJ2-6; the D gene could be TRBD1 or TRBD2 (5 bases each). In germline, CDR1 is MNHEY, CDR2 SVGEGT. The CDR3 has 14 residues. As DNA, the CDR3 is TGTGCCAGCTCAGTGGATTACGGGGCCACCGTCCTGACTTTC. Protein product: CASSVDYGATVLTF.

Regarding this clonotype: The junction does not match germline at one end; this may be a read error. J is TRBJ2-7 and V is TRBV10-1; D is ambiguous. The CDR3 runs to 12 residues. Germline V gene data show CDR1 as WNHNN and CDR2 as SYGVQD (reference sequence). The CDR3 is CASSPGNYELYF. DNA of the CDR3: TGCGCCAGCAGCCCGGGTAATTACGAGCTGTACTTC.

This clonotype was counted at least ten times. This chain uses TRBV5-1 with TRBJ1-2; no definite D call. The CDR3 covers 16 residues. CDR1 is SGHRS, CDR2 YFSETQ, per germline. Trimming stripped 2 bases from V and 4 bases from J, with 18 bases between. The CDR3 nucleotides are TGCGCCAGCAGCTTAGAATTATCCGGCAGTCTCTATGGCTACACCTTC. It encodes CASSLELSGSLYGYTF.

This clonotype was detected a few times. CDR3 DNA sequence: TGTGCCAGCAGCTTTTGGGGGAAAGAGACCCAGTACTTC. This sequence encodes CASSFWGKETQYF. This sequence joins TRBV7-2 and TRBJ2-5; D may match TRBD1 or TRBD2 (5 bases each). CDR1 SGHTA and CDR2 FQGNSA come from the germline V gene. The ends were cut back, 3 bases at V and 3 bases at J, with 8 bases in the middle. The CDR3 loop spans 13 amino acids. Full variable domain (remainder filled in from reference TRBV7-2 and TRBJ2-5): GAGVSQSPSNKVTEKGKDVELRCDPISGHTALYWYRQSLGQGLEFLIYFQGNSAPDKSGLPSDRFSAERTGGSVSTLTIQRTQQEDSAVYLCASSFWGKETQYFGPGTRLLVL.

A few counts support this clonotype. V gene TRBV11-3 combines with J gene TRBJ2-1, with TRBD2 matching over 11 bases. Trimming took 4 bases from V and 6 from J; bases not matched to a gene: 5. The CDR3 runs 15 residues. Germline assignment: CDR1 SGHNT and CDR2 YENEEA. CDR3 sequence reads: CASSSTSGRGNEQFF. The DNA for the CDR3 is TGTGCCAGCAGCTCAACTAGCGGGAGAGGCAATGAGCAGTTCTTC.

This clonotype was recorded at least ten times. Here the CDR3 DNA reads TGTGCCAGCAGTAATTCGCCCGGCGAGCAGTACTTC. Amino acids: CASSNSPGEQYF. The chain combines TRBV6-2 or TRBV6-3 with TRBJ2-7; unclear D gene. V was clipped by 5 bases and J by 6 bases, with 11 bases between them. Looked up from germline, CDR1 is MNHEY and CDR2 is SVGEGT. The CDR3 is 12 residues long.

Comment on this clonotype: A much more abundant neighbour one base away suggests this may be a read error. The rearrangement uses TRBV10-3 and TRBJ2-5; a weak D match, TRBD1 (5 bases). With 0 bases removed from V and 4 bases from J, the gap between germline ends came to 6 bases. CDR3 length equals 13 residues. Germline-derived CDR1 and CDR2 are ENHRY and SYGVKD. The CDR3 bases are TGTGCCATCAGTGAGTCGACAGCAGAGACCCAGTACTTC. It codes for CAISESTAETQYF.